This T cell receptor beta chain was sequenced in a study of blood T cell repertoires in COVID-19. At the level of the study: Some COVID-19 samples were acute and others convalescent; all came from the United States, Italy and Spain.

This clone was found a few times. The CDR3 has 15 residues. The V gene's germline CDR1 is MDHEN and CDR2 SYDVKM. V was trimmed by 6 bases and J by 0 bases, leaving 14 bases between them. Sequencing used immunoSEQ multiplex PCR; TCRdb keeps in-frame clones, though not all of them. This sample has approximately 170,000 clones, with around four fifths found just once. The gene calls are TRBV28 and TRBJ1-1; D is perhaps TRBD1 (6 bases). The sequence was collected from a woman aged 50 to 60 who had recovered from COVID-19. Material for sequencing was PBMCs or T cells enriched from blood (not recorded which). The CDR3 loop reads CASRAEDRLNTEAFF. The CDR3 DNA sequence: TGTGCCAGCAGAGCGGAAGACAGGTTGAACACTGAAGCTTTCTTT.